This T cell receptor delta chain was sequenced for a study of gamma-delta T cells after stem cell transplantation. This clone was recorded once. This is likely an artifact of a read error, given a far larger clone one base away. TCRdb called clones anew from the RT-PCR reads with CATT. The table has some 520 delta-chain clones, about 42% seen once; the top ten hold 35% to 45%. The germline gives CDR1 TSWWSYY, CDR2 QGS. The CDR3 is made up of 26 amino acids. With V trimmed by 1 base and J by 0 bases, 33 bases remained unmatched. The sample comprised gamma-delta T cells. The chain carries TRDV1 and TRDJ1; 9 bases match TRDD3. The receptor's source is a human donor. It is not recorded whose cells these are; they may come from a transplant donor. CDR3 sequence reads: CALGEPRRLPYVRSTWGILYTDKLIF. The CDR3 DNA follows: TGTGCTCTTGGGGAACCCCGCCGGCTTCCCTACGTTCGGAGTACCTGGGGGATTCTGTACACCGATAAACTCATCTTT.